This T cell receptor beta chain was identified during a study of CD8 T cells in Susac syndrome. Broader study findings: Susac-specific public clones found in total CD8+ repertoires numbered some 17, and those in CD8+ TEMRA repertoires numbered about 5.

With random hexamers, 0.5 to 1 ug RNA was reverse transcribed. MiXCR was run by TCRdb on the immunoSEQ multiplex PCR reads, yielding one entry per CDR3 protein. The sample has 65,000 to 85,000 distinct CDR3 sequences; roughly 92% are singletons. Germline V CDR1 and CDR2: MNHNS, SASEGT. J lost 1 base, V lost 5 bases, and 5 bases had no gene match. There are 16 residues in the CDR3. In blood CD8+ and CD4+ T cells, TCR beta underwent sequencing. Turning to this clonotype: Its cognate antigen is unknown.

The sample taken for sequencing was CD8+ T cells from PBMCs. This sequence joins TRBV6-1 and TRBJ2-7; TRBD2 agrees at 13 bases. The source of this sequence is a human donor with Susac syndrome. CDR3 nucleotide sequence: TGTGCCAGCAGTCCAGAGGGACTAGCGGGGTCCTACGAGCAGTACTTC. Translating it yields CASSPEGLAGSYEQYF.